Listed below are T cell receptor beta chains from one sample, sequenced in a study of shared T cell receptors in the human thymus. Generated by immunoSEQ multiplex PCR, the TCRdb table keeps only in-frame clones and is missing some. The sample shows 600,000 to 900,000 clones, around 85% of them seen only once. This sample was also put to use in a study of human thymus T cells.

Sequenced sample: thymocytes. These TCRs come from a girl under three years old with a congenital heart defect. The CDR3 runs from the conserved cysteine through the conserved F or W. A D gene is named only where the DNA matches it firmly. For some rows the clone size is stated as once, few or many, or as a class when expanded; others skip it.

d_call	clone_size	j_call	v_call	cdr3_aa	cdr3_nt
-	few	TRBJ1-1	TRBV7-2	CASSVKNRNTEAFF	TGTGCCAGCAGCGTGAAAAACAGGAACACTGAAGCTTTCTTT
-	-	TRBJ2-5	TRBV7-2	CASSSSPGALLYF	TGTGCCAGCAGCTCCTCACCGGGAGCCCTTTTGTACTTC
TRBD1	-	TRBJ2-4	TRBV5-1	CASSLPGGMGIQYF	TGCGCCAGCAGCTTGCCAGGGGGTATGGGCATTCAGTACTTC
TRBD1	-	TRBJ1-1	TRBV27	CASSLFFDRGTEAFF	TGTGCCAGCAGTTTATTCTTTGACAGGGGGACTGAAGCTTTCTTT
-	-	TRBJ2-7	TRBV10-3	CAISSPSSYEQYF	TGTGCCATCAGTAGTCCGAGCTCCTACGAGCAGTACTTC
TRBD1	few	TRBJ1-6	TRBV2	CASSEISGTGIYNSPLHF	TGTGCCAGCAGTGAAATCTCCGGGACAGGGATTTATAATTCACCCCTCCACTTT
-	-	TRBJ1-1	TRBV4-3	CASSQVLTGNTEAFF	TGCGCCAGCAGCCAGGTTCTGACGGGGAACACTGAAGCTTTCTTT
-	-	TRBJ1-2	TRBV15	CATSRDTEHLNYGYTF	TGTGCCACCAGCAGAGATACCGAGCACCTTAACTATGGCTACACCTTC
TRBD2	-	TRBJ2-3	TRBV25-1	CASSLSIRSGGPTDTQYF	TGTGCCAGCAGCCTCTCAATTCGTAGCGGGGGGCCGACAGATACGCAGTATTTT
-	-	TRBJ2-7	TRBV29-1	CSARGQSYEQYF	TGCAGCGCCCGAGGACAGTCCTACGAGCAGTACTTC
TRBD1	-	TRBJ1-2	TRBV7-9	CASSLGDVGAGTGNYGYTF	TGTGCCAGCAGCTTAGGGGACGTAGGGGCGGGGACAGGGAACTATGGCTACACCTTC
-	-	TRBJ2-5	TRBV15	CATSRDPQRQFLGETQYF	TGTGCCACCAGCAGAGATCCCCAGCGGCAGTTTTTAGGAGAGACCCAGTACTTC
TRBD1	-	TRBJ1-4	TRBV14	CASSQGQGKDEKLFF	TGTGCCAGCAGCCAGGGACAGGGTAAAGATGAAAAACTGTTTTTT
TRBD1	-	TRBJ1-1	TRBV5-6	CASSLGQGTTEAFF	TGTGCCAGCAGCTTGGGACAGGGGACTACTGAAGCTTTCTTT
-	-	TRBJ2-1	TRBV5-1	CASSSLALSSYNEQFF	TGCGCCAGCAGCTCCCTTGCGCTTAGCTCCTACAATGAGCAGTTCTTC
-	-	TRBJ1-3	TRBV6-5	CASSYSPGSGNTIYF	TGTGCCAGCAGTTACAGCCCGGGCTCTGGAAACACCATATATTTT
TRBD1	-	TRBJ1-6	TRBV4-3	CASSQEGRGGNSPLHF	TGCGCCAGCAGCCAAGAAGGTCGAGGGGGCAATTCACCCCTCCACTTT
-	-	TRBJ2-5	TRBV9	CASSPYLQLQETQYF	TGTGCCAGCAGCCCCTACTTACAGCTGCAAGAGACCCAGTACTTC
-	-	TRBJ1-2	TRBV2	CASDGGNYGYTF	TGTGCCAGCGACGGGGGTAACTATGGCTACACCTTC
-	-	TRBJ1-6	TRBV7-8	CASSLEGGEGGYNSPLHF	TGTGCCAGCAGCTTAGAGGGGGGGGAAGGGGGCTATAATTCACCCCTCCACTTT
TRBD1	once	TRBJ2-1	TRBV18	CASSPPAPGQGSRANNEQFF	TGTGCCAGCTCACCACCGGCTCCGGGACAGGGGTCTCGGGCAAACAATGAGCAGTTCTTC
-	once	TRBJ1-5	TRBV4-1	CASSQDGGGTQPQHF	TGCGCCAGCAGCCAAGATGGGGGGGGAACCCAGCCCCAGCATTTT
-	-	TRBJ1-2	TRBV18	CASSPLRGNYGYTF	TGTGCCAGCTCACCACTGAGAGGGAACTATGGCTACACCTTC
-	-	TRBJ2-5	TRBV27	CASSPDRVEGFPWETQYF	TGTGCCAGCAGTCCAGACAGGGTGGAGGGGTTTCCTTGGGAGACCCAGTACTTC
TRBD2	-	TRBJ2-3	TRBV7-9	CASSQTRDYTDTQYF	TGTGCCAGCAGCCAGACGAGGGACTACACAGATACGCAGTATTTT
TRBD2	-	TRBJ2-4	TRBV7-2	CASSGAGGRKNIQYF	TGTGCCAGCAGCGGAGCGGGGGGTCGCAAAAACATTCAGTACTTC
-	-	TRBJ2-3	TRBV27	CASSSPNLFPSTDTQYF	TGTGCCAGCAGTTCCCCAAACCTATTCCCTAGCACAGATACGCAGTATTTT
-	-	TRBJ2-1	TRBV4-3	CASSQDPGGSYNEQFF	TGCGCCAGCAGCCAAGATCCCGGGGGTTCCTACAATGAGCAGTTCTTC
-	-	TRBJ2-1	TRBV12-5	CASGLVGGPPYNEQFF	TGTGCTAGTGGTTTGGTCGGGGGGCCCCCATACAATGAGCAGTTCTTC
TRBD2	-	TRBJ2-1	TRBV9	CASSPGTSGANEQFF	TGTGCCAGCAGCCCAGGAACTAGCGGGGCCAATGAGCAGTTCTTC
-	-	TRBJ2-2	TRBV7-2	CASSDPVQREYGGELFF	TGTGCCAGCAGCGACCCGGTACAGAGGGAATACGGCGGGGAGCTGTTTTTT
TRBD1	-	TRBJ1-2	TRBV6-1	CASRETGTVYGYTF	TGTGCCAGCAGGGAGACCGGGACAGTCTATGGCTACACCTTC
-	-	TRBJ1-1	TRBV4-1	CASSYSFEAGETEMDTEAFF	TGCGCCAGCAGTTACAGCTTCGAGGCAGGGGAGACAGAAATGGACACTGAAGCTTTCTTT